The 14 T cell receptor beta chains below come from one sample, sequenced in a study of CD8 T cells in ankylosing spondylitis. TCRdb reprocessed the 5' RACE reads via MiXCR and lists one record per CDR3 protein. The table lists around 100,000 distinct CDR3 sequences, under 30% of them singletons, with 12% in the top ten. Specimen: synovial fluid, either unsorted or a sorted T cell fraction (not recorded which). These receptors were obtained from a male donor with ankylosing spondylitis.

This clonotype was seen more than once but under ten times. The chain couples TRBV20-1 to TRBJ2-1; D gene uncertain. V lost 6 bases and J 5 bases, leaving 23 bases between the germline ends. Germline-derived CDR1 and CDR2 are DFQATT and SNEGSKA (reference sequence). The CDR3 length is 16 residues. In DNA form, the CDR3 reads TGCAGTGCCATCCCAATATACCTCGGAGCCAACAATGAGCAGTTCTTC. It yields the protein CSAIPIYLGANNEQFF.

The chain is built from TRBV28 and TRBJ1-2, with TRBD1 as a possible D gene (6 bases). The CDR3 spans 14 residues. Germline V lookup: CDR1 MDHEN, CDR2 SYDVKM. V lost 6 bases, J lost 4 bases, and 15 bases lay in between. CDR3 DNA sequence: TGTGCCAGCAGCCCAGGACAGCCGCCCTATGGCTACACCTTC. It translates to CASSPGQPPYGYTF.

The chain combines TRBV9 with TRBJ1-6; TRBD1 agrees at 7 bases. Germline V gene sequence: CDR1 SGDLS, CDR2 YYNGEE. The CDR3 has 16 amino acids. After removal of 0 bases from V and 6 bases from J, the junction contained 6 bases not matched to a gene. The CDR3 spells CASSVASGTANSPLHF. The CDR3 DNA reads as TGTGCCAGCAGCGTAGCCTCCGGGACAGCTAATTCACCCCTCCACTTT.

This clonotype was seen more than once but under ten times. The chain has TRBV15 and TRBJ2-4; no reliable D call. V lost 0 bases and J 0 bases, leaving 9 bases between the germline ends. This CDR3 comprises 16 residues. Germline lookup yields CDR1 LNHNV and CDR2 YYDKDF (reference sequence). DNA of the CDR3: TGTGCCACCAGCAGAGATGGCGGCGTAGCCAAAAACATTCAGTACTTC. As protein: CATSRDGGVAKNIQYF. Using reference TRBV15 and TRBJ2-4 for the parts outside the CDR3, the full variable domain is DAMVIQNPRYQVTQFGKPVTLSCSQTLNHNVMYWYQQKSSQAPKLLFHYYDKDFNNEADTPDNFQSRRPNTSFCFLDIRSPGLGDTAMYLCATSRDGGVAKNIQYFGAGTRLSVL.

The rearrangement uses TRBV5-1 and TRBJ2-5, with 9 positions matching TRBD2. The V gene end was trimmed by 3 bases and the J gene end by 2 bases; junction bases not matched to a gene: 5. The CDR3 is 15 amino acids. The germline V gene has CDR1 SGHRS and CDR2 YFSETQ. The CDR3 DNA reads TGCGCCAGCAGCTACGTGACTAGCGGACAAGAGACCCAGTACTTC. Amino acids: CASSYVTSGQETQYF.

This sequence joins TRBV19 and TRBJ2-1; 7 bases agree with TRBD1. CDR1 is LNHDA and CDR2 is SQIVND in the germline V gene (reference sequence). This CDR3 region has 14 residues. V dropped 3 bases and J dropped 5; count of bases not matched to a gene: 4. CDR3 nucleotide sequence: TGTGCCAGTAGTATGCAGGGGGTACACAATGAGCAGTTCTTC. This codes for CASSMQGVHNEQFF.

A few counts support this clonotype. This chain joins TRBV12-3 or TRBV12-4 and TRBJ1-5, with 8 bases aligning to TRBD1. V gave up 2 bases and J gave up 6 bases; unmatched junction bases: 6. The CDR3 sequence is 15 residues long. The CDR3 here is CASSLLAGGTQPQHF. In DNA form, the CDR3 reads TGTGCCAGCAGTTTATTGGCAGGGGGCACTCAGCCCCAGCATTTT.

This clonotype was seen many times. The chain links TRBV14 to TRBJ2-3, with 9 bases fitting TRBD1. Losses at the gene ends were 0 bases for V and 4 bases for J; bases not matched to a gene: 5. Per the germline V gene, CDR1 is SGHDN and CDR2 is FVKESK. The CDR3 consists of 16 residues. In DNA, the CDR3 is TGTGCCAGCAGCCAAGATGGGGGACAGGGCCCAGATACGCAGTATTTT. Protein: CASSQDGGQGPDTQYF.

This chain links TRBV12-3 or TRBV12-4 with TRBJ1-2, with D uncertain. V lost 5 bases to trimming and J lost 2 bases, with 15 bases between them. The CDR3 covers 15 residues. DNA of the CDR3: TGTGCCAGCAGTCCCGGTCCCATGGGGAACTATGGCTACACCTTC. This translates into CASSPGPMGNYGYTF.

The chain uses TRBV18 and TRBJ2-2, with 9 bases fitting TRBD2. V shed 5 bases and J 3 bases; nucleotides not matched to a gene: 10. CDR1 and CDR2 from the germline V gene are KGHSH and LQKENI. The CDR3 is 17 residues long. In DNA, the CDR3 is TGTGCCAGCTCATCCTTTTTAGCGGGAGTCGACACCGGGGAGCTGTTTTTT. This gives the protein CASSSFLAGVDTGELFF.

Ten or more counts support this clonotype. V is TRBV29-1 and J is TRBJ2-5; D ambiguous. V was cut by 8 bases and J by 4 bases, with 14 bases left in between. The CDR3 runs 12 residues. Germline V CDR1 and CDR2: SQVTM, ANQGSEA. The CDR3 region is CSSLMGGETQYF. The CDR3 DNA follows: TGCAGCTCGTTGATGGGCGGAGAGACCCAGTACTTC.

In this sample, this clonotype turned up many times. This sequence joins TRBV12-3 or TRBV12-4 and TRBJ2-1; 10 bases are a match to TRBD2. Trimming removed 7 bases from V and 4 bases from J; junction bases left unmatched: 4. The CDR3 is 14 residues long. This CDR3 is CASTVTSGYNEQFF. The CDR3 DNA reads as TGTGCCAGCACCGTGACTAGCGGGTACAATGAGCAGTTCTTC.

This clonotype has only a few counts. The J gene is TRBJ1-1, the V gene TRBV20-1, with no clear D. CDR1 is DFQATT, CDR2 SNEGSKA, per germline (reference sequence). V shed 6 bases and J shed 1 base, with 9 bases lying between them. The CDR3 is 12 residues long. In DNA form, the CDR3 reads TGCAGTGCCCTAGACCAGAACACTGAAGCTTTCTTT. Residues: CSALDQNTEAFF.

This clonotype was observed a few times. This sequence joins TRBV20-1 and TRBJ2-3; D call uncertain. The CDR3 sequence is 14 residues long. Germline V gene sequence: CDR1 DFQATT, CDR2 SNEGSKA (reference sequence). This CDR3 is CSPSEWENTDTQYF. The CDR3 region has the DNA TGCAGCCCCTCGGAGTGGGAAAACACAGATACGCAGTATTTT.